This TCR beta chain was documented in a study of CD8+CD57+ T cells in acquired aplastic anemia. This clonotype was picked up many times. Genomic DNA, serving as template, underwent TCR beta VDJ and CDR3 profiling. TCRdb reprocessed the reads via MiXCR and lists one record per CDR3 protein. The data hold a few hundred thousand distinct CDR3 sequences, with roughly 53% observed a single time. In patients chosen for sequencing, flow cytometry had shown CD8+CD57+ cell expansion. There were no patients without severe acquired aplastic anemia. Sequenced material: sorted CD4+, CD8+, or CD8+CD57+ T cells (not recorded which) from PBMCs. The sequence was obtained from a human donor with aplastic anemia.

Written as DNA, the CDR3 is TGCAGTGCTCATCCGGGACTAGCGGGGAAGTACGAGCAGTACTTC. It is translated as CSAHPGLAGKYEQYF. The chain has TRBV20-1 and TRBJ2-7; 13 bases map to TRBD2. Trimming cost V 5 bases and J 4 bases; bases outside gene matches: 8. The germline V gene encodes CDR1 DFQATT and CDR2 SNEGSKA (reference sequence). This CDR3 region has 15 residues.